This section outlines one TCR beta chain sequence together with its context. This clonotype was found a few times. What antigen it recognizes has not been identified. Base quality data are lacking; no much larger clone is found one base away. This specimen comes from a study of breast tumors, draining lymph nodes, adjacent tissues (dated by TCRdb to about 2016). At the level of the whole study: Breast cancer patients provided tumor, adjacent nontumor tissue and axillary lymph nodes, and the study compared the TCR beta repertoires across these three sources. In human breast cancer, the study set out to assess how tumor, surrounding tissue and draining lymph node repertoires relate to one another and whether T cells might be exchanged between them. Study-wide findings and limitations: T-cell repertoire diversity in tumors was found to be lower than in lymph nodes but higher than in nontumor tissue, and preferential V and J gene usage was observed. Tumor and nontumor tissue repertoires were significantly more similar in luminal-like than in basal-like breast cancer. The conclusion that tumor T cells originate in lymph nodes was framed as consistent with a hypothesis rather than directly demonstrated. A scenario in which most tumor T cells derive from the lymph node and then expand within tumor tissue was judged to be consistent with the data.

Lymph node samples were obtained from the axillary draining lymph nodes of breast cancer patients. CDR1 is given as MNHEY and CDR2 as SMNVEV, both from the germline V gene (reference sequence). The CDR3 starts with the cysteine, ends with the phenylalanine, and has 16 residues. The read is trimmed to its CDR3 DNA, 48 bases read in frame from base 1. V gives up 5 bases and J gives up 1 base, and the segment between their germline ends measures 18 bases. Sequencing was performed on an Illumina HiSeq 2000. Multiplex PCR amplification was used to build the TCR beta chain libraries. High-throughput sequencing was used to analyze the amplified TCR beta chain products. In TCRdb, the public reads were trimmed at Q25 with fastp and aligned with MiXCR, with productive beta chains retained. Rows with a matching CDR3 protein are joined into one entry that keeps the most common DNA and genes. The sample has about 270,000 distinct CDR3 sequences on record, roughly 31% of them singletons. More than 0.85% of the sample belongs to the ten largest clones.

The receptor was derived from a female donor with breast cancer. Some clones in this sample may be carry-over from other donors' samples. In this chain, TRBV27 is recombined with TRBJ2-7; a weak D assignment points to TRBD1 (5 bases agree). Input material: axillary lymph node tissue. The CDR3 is CASSNNQRTLSYEQYF. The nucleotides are TGTGCCAGCAGTAATAACCAAAGGACATTATCCTACGAGCAGTACTTC.